This passage covers 18 T cell receptor beta chains from one sample sequenced in a study of chemoradiotherapy in HPV16-positive cancers (dated by TCRdb to between 2021 and 2024). The library relied on the immunoSEQ multiplex PCR assay. TCRdb took this table from immuneACCESS and kept in-frame rearrangements with V and J called. Such tables lack part of the clones; where checked against another copy, unresolved V genes explain under half of the gap, and the rest is unexplained. Counted in this sample were over 2,000 clones; under 70% of them appeared once. Of the sample, 30% to 40% falls within the top ten clones. The material sequenced was tumor tissue, taken from a patient who underwent chemoradiotherapy. The receptors stem from a human donor with HPV-associated anogenital cancer.

This clone was seen only once. The chain joins TRBV2 to TRBJ2-1, with D possibly matching TRBD2 (6 bases). The CDR3 length is 17 residues. Trimming left V 6 bases short and J 3 bases short, with 21 bases between. CDR1 is SNHLY and CDR2 is FYNNEI in the germline V gene. The CDR3: CASRGVPMFSGYNEQFF. In DNA form, the CDR3 reads TGTGCCAGCAGAGGAGTACCCATGTTTAGCGGCTACAATGAGCAGTTCTTC.

The J gene is TRBJ2-4, the V gene TRBV19; D gene uncertain. Between the trimmed V and J ends, which lost 4 bases and 7 bases, there was a span of 8 bases. The germline V gene has CDR1 LNHDA and CDR2 SQIVND (reference sequence). This CDR3 comprises 12 residues. CDR3 sequence reads: CASSTLRNIQYF. The DNA of the CDR3 is TGTGCCAGTAGTACCCTTCGGAACATTCAGTACTTC.

This chain joins TRBV28 and TRBJ1-1; D is unresolved. The CDR3 is 13 residues long. Trimming took off 6 bases at V and 1 base at J, with 9 bases between the two ends. The germline CDR1 and CDR2 sequences are MDHEN and SYDVKM. The CDR3 region has the DNA TGTGCCAGCAGAATTACAGCGAACACTGAAGCTTTCTTT. This gives the protein CASRITANTEAFF.

The J gene is TRBJ2-1, the V gene TRBV11-3, with D unclear. This CDR3 comprises 13 residues. With 2 bases removed from V and 9 bases from J, the gap between germline ends came to 11 bases. Germline lookup yields CDR1 SGHNT and CDR2 YENEEA. The CDR3 region is CASSLTPWSEQFF. The CDR3 DNA is TGTGCCAGCAGCTTAACCCCATGGAGTGAGCAGTTCTTC.

This clone has only a few counts. The chain links TRBV19 to TRBJ2-7; D ambiguous. Trimming shortened V by 4 bases and J by 11 bases, and 24 bases separated the two germline ends. Germline V gene sequence: CDR1 LNHDA, CDR2 SQIVND (reference sequence). The CDR3 is 15 amino acids. The CDR3 nucleotides read TGTGCCAGTAGTACAACAATGTCGGACCCGATGGGGAAGTACTTC. As protein: CASSTTMSDPMGKYF.

This clone occurred once. V usage is TRBV25-1 and J usage is TRBJ2-5; D remains ambiguous. V was pared by 1 base and J by 4 bases, with 10 bases between. Germline lookup yields CDR1 MGHDK and CDR2 SYGVNS. This CDR3 has 14 residues. The CDR3 nucleotides read TGTGCCAGCAGTGAATGGGTCGAAACAGAGACCCAGTACTTC. This sequence encodes CASSEWVETETQYF.

The chain carries TRBV7-1 and TRBJ1-1; weak D call: TRBD1 (6 bases). TRBV7-1 is marked as an open reading frame, function uncertain. The CDR3 sequence is 13 residues long. V lost 4 bases, J lost 4 bases, and 10 bases lay in between. CDR3 sequence reads: CASSLQGITEAFF. DNA for the CDR3: TGTGCCAGCAGCTTGCAGGGGATCACTGAAGCTTTCTTT.

J is TRBJ2-1 and V is TRBV2, with 8 bases that match TRBD2. The ends lost 5 bases at V and 4 bases at J; junction bases unmatched: 13. The germline V gene has CDR1 SNHLY and CDR2 FYNNEI. The CDR3 extends over 17 amino acids. CDR3 residues: CASSPSGASGFYNEQFF. Here the CDR3 DNA reads TGTGCCAGCAGTCCATCCGGGGCTAGCGGGTTTTACAATGAGCAGTTCTTC.

The chain uses TRBV11-2 and TRBJ2-1, with a possible D match to TRBD2 (5 bases). The CDR3 has 15 amino acids. CDR1 and CDR2 from the germline V gene are SGHAT and FQNNGV. Trimming removed 1 base at V and 3 bases at J, with 10 bases between. This CDR3 is CASSLASPYYNEQFF. The CDR3 DNA reads as TGTGCCAGCAGCTTAGCTAGCCCCTACTACAATGAGCAGTTCTTC.

The chain links TRBV5-1 to TRBJ2-7; 7 nucleotides align to TRBD1. Per germline, CDR1 SGHRS and CDR2 YFSETQ. The V segment lost 0 bases and the J segment 5 bases; nucleotides outside the gene matches: 14. This CDR3 contains 17 residues. The CDR3 loop reads CASSLASDSGGFDEQYF. CDR3 DNA: TGCGCCAGCAGCTTGGCCTCGGATTCAGGGGGTTTCGACGAGCAGTACTTC.

The rearrangement links TRBV5-1 to TRBJ1-2; perhaps TRBD1 as D (5 bases). Germline assignment: CDR1 SGHRS and CDR2 YFSETQ. The CDR3 loop spans 14 amino acids. Trimming removed 1 base at V and 8 bases at J, with 15 bases between. The DNA of the CDR3 is TGCGCCAGCAGCTTGTTCCTGCAGGGAGGCGGCTACACCTTC. Translation gives CASSLFLQGGGYTF.

This chain links TRBV29-1 with TRBJ1-2; the D gene is possibly TRBD1 (6 bases). Germline V lookup: CDR1 SQVTM, CDR2 ANQGSEA. This CDR3 is built from 14 residues. The V end lost 3 bases, the J end lost 7 bases, and 18 bases lay between the germline ends. The CDR3 nucleotides are TGCAGCGTTGAGGCGCAGGGGAAGAGAGGTGGCTACACCTTC. Its protein product is CSVEAQGKRGGYTF.

This clone has more than one count but fewer than ten. The chain employs TRBV11-3 and TRBJ2-5; 8 nucleotides align to TRBD2. V was clipped by 5 bases and J by 4 bases; unmatched bases: 3. CDR3 length equals 13 residues. CDR1 and CDR2 from the germline V gene are SGHNT and YENEEA. The CDR3 is CASSLTSVETQYF. The CDR3 DNA is TGTGCCAGCAGCCTGACTAGCGTAGAGACCCAGTACTTC.

This CDR3 reads CSVVQGANTEAFF. CDR3 DNA: TGCAGCGTTGTTCAGGGGGCGAACACTGAAGCTTTCTTT. The chain is built from TRBV29-1 and TRBJ1-1, with 8 bases fitting TRBD1. Germline V lookup: CDR1 SQVTM, CDR2 ANQGSEA. This CDR3 is built from 13 residues. J lost 1 base, V lost 4 bases, and 2 bases had no gene match.

CDR3 residues: CASSPGQSSGELFF. CDR3 coding DNA: TGTGCCAGCTCACCGGGACAGAGCTCTGGGGAGCTGTTTTTT. The genes are TRBV18 and TRBJ2-2, with 7 bases that match TRBD1. CDR3 length equals 14 residues. The J segment lost 8 bases and the V segment lost 3 bases, leaving 6 bases of the junction unmatched. In germline, CDR1 is KGHSH, CDR2 LQKENI.

This clone has a handful of counts. The J gene is TRBJ1-3, the V gene TRBV6-6; possibly TRBD1 for D (6 bases). Germline V CDR1 and CDR2: MNHNY, SVGAGI (reference sequence). The V end was cut by 2 bases, the J end by 0 bases, with 8 bases between. The CDR3 has 15 amino acids. In DNA form, the CDR3 reads TGTGCCAGCAGTTACGACAGGAGCTCTGGAAACACCATATATTTT. Protein sequence: CASSYDRSSGNTIYF.

The chain employs TRBV5-6 and TRBJ2-3, with D possibly matching TRBD1 (6 bases). Germline CDR1 and CDR2: SGHDT and YYEEEE. This CDR3 spans 14 amino acids. Between the trimmed V and J ends, which lost 3 bases and 3 bases, there was a span of 11 bases. CDR3 in DNA: TGTGCCAGCAGCTATACAGGGAAGACAGATACGCAGTATTTT. Protein product: CASSYTGKTDTQYF.

The V call is TRBV20-1, the J call TRBJ2-3, with unresolved D. There are 11 residues in the CDR3. Germline values: CDR1 DFQATT, CDR2 SNEGSKA (reference sequence). The V end lost 6 bases, the J end lost 11 bases, and 15 bases lay between the germline ends. The CDR3 reads CSAHLPFGQYF. In DNA, the CDR3 is TGCAGTGCACATCTCCCCTTCGGGCAGTATTTT.